This TCR beta chain stems from a study of blood T cell repertoires in COVID-19. Using immunoSEQ multiplex PCR, the repertoire was profiled, and TCRdb retains in-frame clones only, with some absent. The sample records about half a million clones, nearly 90% being singletons. V lost 5 bases and J lost 7, with 18 bases in between. CDR3 length: 14 residues. Germline CDR1 and CDR2: MNHEY and SVGAGI. The sample comprised peripheral blood. This rearrangement joins TRBV6-5 to TRBJ2-7; tentatively, D is TRBD1 (6 bases). The TCR originated in a man younger than 30 with COVID-19, enrolled during active disease. CDR3 nucleotides: TGTGCCAGCAGTAATAGACAGGCAGGAAGGGAGCAGTACTTC. Translating gives CASSNRQAGREQYF.